This T cell receptor beta chain stems from a study of TIL therapy for anti-PD-1-resistant metastatic lung cancer. Time point defined: pre-treatment sample, taken before nivolumab and TIL therapy. The immunoSEQ assay was v3. The data were produced by immunoSEQ multiplex PCR, yet TCRdb's version contains in-frame clones alone and is incomplete. The sample has roughly 58,000 clones, over 75% seen once; the top ten hold less than 3.5%. CDR1 is MGHRA and CDR2 is YSYEKL in the germline V gene. This CDR3 has 15 amino acids. The V end lost 0 bases, the J end lost 2 bases, and 8 bases lay between the germline ends.

The sequence was obtained from a person between 25 and 79 years old with non-small cell lung cancer. The sequenced sample was blood, obtained at baseline. This chain links TRBV4-1 with TRBJ1-3; D possibly corresponds to TRBD1 (5 bases). The CDR3 DNA reads TGCGCCAGCAGCCAAGAGGGGGGTCCTGGAAACACCATATATTTT. Its protein product is CASSQEGGPGNTIYF.